Listed below are T cell receptor beta chains from one sample, sequenced in a study of persistence of HIV-infected CD4 T cells. These receptors have no known antigen. TCRdb keeps only in-frame clones here, not all; method: immunoSEQ multiplex PCR. The sample has 30,000 to 40,000 clones; roughly 82% are singletons. The sample consisted of CD4+ T cells sorted from PBMCs after roughly 18-hour stimulation, taken from a patient who received antiretroviral therapy. The receptors here all came from an adult woman with HIV who was CMV-seropositive. CDR3s include the opening cysteine and the closing phenylalanine or tryptophan. Each record gives: J gene, clone size, D gene, V gene, CDR3 DNA, CDR3 protein. The D gene is left open where the match is weak. Some rows mark clone size as missing; the rest say once, few, many or name a class of expanded clone.

TRBJ1-4	NA	NA	TRBV7-9	TGTGCCAGCAGCTTGGGGGATCCAACTAATGAAAAACTGTTTTTT	CASSLGDPTNEKLFF
TRBJ1-3	NA	NA	TRBV30	TGTGCCTGGATGGGGGGCACCAACACCATATATTTT	CAWMGGTNTIYF
TRBJ2-1	NA	NA	TRBV6-2/TRBV6-3	TGTGCCAGCAGTTACGGCACGGCAAGCTCCTACAATGAGCAGTTCTTC	CASSYGTASSYNEQFF
TRBJ1-5	NA	NA	TRBV9	TGTGCCAGCAATAATGACGGCGATAGCAATCAGCCCCAGCATTTT	CASNNDGDSNQPQHF
TRBJ1-3	NA	NA	TRBV27	TGTGCCAGAGGGGAACGCTCTGGAAACACCATATATTTT	CARGERSGNTIYF
TRBJ2-1	once	NA	TRBV4-1	TGCGCCAGCAGCCAAGGAGATCACCTGGTGGGCGAGCAGTTCTTC	CASSQGDHLVGEQFF
TRBJ2-7	NA	NA	TRBV10-3	TGTGCCTCACAGGGCCTCGGACAGTCCTACGAGCAGTACTTC	CASQGLGQSYEQYF
TRBJ2-1	NA	NA	TRBV19	TGTGCCAGTACTATGGACAGTCCGGACAATGAGCAGTTCTTC	CASTMDSPDNEQFF
TRBJ1-1	NA	NA	TRBV3-1/TRBV3-2	TGTGCCAGCAGCCAAGCGGGCACTGAAGCTTTCTTT	CASSQAGTEAFF
TRBJ1-2	NA	NA	TRBV12-3/TRBV12-4	TGTGCCAGCACCTCAGGTCGCAACTATGGCTACACCTTC	CASTSGRNYGYTF
TRBJ1-6	NA	NA	TRBV27	TGTGCCAGCAGCCGAAGGGGGAGTAGCAATTCACCCCTCCACTTT	CASSRRGSSNSPLHF
TRBJ1-5	NA	NA	TRBV9	TGTGCCAGCAGCGTTGGGGGTATGAGCAATCAGCCCCAGCATTTT	CASSVGGMSNQPQHF
TRBJ1-1	NA	TRBD1	TRBV28	TGTGCCAGCAGTTTACAGGGGGGTACTGAAGCTTTCTTT	CASSLQGGTEAFF
TRBJ1-5	few	NA	TRBV7-2	TGTGCCAGCAGCTCCGAAGTCAATCAGCCCCAGCATTTT	CASSSEVNQPQHF
TRBJ1-3	NA	NA	TRBV14	TGTGCCAGCAGCCAAGGCCTGAGGGTTCTATCTGGAAACACCATATATTTT	CASSQGLRVLSGNTIYF
TRBJ2-7	NA	NA	TRBV30	TGTGCCTGGAGTACAGACCGAGGCGAGCAGTACTTC	CAWSTDRGEQYF
TRBJ2-3	NA	NA	TRBV28	TGTGCCAGCAGTTTCTGGCGAGATACGCAGTATTTT	CASSFWRDTQYF
TRBJ1-2	NA	NA	TRBV28	TGTGCCAGCAGTTTACCCCGCGGACAGTCCGGGGCAGGCCCCAGGAGGTACTATGGCTACACCTTC	CASSLPRGQSGAGPRRYYGYTF
TRBJ2-6	few	NA	TRBV7-2	TGTGCCAGCAGCTTAGCGCTGGCATCTGGGGCCAACGTCCTGACTTTC	CASSLALASGANVLTF